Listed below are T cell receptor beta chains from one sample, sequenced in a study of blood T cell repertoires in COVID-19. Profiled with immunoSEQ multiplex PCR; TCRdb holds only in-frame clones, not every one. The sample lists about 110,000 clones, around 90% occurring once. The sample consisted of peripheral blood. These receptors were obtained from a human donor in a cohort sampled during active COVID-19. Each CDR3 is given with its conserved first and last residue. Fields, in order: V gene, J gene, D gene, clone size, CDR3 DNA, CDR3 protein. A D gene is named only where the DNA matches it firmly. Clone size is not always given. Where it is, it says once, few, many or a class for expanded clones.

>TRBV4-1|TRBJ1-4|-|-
TGCGCCAGCAGCCACTCCCCATCGGAAGGGACCGGGGGGTTTTTT
CASSHSPSEGTGGFF
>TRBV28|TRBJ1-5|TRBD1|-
TGTGCCAGCAGTTTATTTGCGACAGGGGGCCGGAATCAGCCCCAGCATTTT
CASSLFATGGRNQPQHF
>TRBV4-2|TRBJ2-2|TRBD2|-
TGTGCCAGCAGCCAAGAGGGTAGCGGGATGAACACCGGGGAGCTGTTTTTT
CASSQEGSGMNTGELFF
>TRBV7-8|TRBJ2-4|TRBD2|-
TGTGCCAGCAGCCGCAAGAGCGGGGGGGCCGCCGATTCCAAAAACATTCAGTACTTC
CASSRKSGGAADSKNIQYF
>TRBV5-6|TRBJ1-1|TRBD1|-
TGTGCCAGCAGCTTGAAGGGGGCGCGGACTGAAGCTTTCTTT
CASSLKGARTEAFF
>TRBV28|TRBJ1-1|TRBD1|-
TGTGCCAGCAGTGGACAGGGGAACACTGAAGCTTTCTTT
CASSGQGNTEAFF
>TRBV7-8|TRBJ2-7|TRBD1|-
TGTGCCAGCAGCTTAGGACAGGGGAGGTACGAGCAGTACTTC
CASSLGQGRYEQYF
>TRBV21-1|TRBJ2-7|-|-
TGTGCCAGCGTCCTAGCGGGATCCCACGAGCAGTACTTC
CASVLAGSHEQYF
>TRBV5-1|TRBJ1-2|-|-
TGCGCCAGCAGCTTCGCGGGGGATGGCTACACCTTC
CASSFAGDGYTF
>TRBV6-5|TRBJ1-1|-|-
TGTGCCAGCAGTTACTCTCTCCCCTATTCGAACACTGAAGCTTTCTTT
CASSYSLPYSNTEAFF
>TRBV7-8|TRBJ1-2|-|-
TGTGCCAGCAGCCCCGGGAGGAACTATGGCTACACCTTC
CASSPGRNYGYTF
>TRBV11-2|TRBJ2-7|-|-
TGTGCCAGCAGCTTAGACGGAGGGCCCTACGAGCAGTACTTC
CASSLDGGPYEQYF
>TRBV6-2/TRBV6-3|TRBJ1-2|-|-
TGTGCCAGCAGTTACTCGATCGATGGGCAGGGGTATGGCTACACCTTC
CASSYSIDGQGYGYTF
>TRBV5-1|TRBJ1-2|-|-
TGCGCCAGCAGCTTGGCAGGGGATTTTAACTATGGCTACACCTTC
CASSLAGDFNYGYTF
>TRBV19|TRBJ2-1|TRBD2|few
TGTGCCAGTAGCCCTTATGTGGGCGGGAGTTCCCACAATGAGCAGTTCTTC
CASSPYVGGSSHNEQFF
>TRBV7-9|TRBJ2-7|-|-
TGTGCCAGCAGCGCCTCCGGCTACGAGCAGTACTTC
CASSASGYEQYF
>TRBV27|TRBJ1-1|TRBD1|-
TGTGCCAGCAGACCCTCAGGGGGCACTGAAGCTTTCTTT
CASRPSGGTEAFF
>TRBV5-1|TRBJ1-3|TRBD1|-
TGCGCCAGCAGCCCCGGGGACAGTTACTCTGGAAACACCATATATTTT
CASSPGDSYSGNTIYF
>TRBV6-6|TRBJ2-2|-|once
TGTGCCAGCACTCTACTGCCCGGGGAGCTGTTTTTT
CASTLLPGELFF
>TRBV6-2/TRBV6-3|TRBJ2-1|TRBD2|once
TGTGCCAGCAGTTACTCTGGCGGGGGGGGTGAGCAGTTCTTC
CASSYSGGGGEQFF